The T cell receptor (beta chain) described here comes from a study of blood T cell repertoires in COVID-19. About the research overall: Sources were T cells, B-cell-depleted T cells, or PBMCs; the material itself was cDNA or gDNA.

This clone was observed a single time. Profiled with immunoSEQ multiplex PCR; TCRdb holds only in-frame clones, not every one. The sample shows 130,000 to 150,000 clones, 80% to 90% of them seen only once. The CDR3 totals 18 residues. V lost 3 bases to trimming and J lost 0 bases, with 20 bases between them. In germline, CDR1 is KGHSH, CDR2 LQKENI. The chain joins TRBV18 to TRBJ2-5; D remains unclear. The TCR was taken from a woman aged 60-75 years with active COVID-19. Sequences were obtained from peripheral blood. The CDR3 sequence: CASSPNLFSRSDQETQYF. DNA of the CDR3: TGTGCCAGCTCACCGAATTTGTTTAGCAGATCGGACCAAGAGACCCAGTACTTC.